This T cell receptor beta chain was sequenced for a study of T cells in Graves' hyperthyroidism and ophthalmopathy. Study-level information: Prior to any treatment, at the point of initial diagnosis, peripheral blood was collected.

Authors of the study amplified TCR beta CDR3 regions from RNA transcripts. A set of HTBI primers served as the primers for a first-round RT-PCR of the TCR CDR3. TCRdb redid the calling of the multiplex PCR reads with MiXCR, one entry per CDR3 protein. Among approximately 600,000 distinct CDR3 sequences, 12% to 15% were seen once, and the ten largest hold less than 9%. Uncontrolled infection, other autoimmune disease, pregnancy or lactation led to exclusion. Trimming removed 6 bases from V and 6 bases from J; junction bases left unmatched: 16. This CDR3 spans 16 amino acids. Per germline, CDR1 SEHNR and CDR2 FQNEAQ (reference sequence). General observations from the study: Most clonotypes expanded in the thyroid (above 0.001) were also present in blood.

For this clonotype: Its matching antigen is unknown.

The chain couples TRBV7-9 to TRBJ2-5, with 7 bases that match TRBD1. Source material: blood. The origin of this receptor is a young woman with Graves' ophthalmopathy. The CDR3 DNA reads TGTGCCAGCAGACAACACGGACAGGCTGAAGGGAAGACCCAGTACTTC. Protein sequence: CASRQHGQAEGKTQYF.